This T cell receptor (beta chain) stems from a study of OX40 agonist ivuxolimab in advanced cancers. Study overall: Of the patients, three showed partial responses, one with hepatocellular carcinoma and two with cutaneous melanoma.

Overall study findings and caveats: A proportion of nonresponders additionally exhibited low normalized T-cell clonal expansion.

Comment on this clone: Its cognate antigen is unknown.

The ends lost 5 bases at V and 6 bases at J; junction bases unmatched: 8. CDR1 is MDHEN, CDR2 SYDVKM, per germline. The CDR3 has 14 residues. Only in-frame clones appear in the TCRdb table, and some are missing; sequencing was by immunoSEQ multiplex PCR. The repertoire holds some 70,000 clones, with roughly nine tenths as singletons. It was autoimmune disease history or systemic immunosuppression that excluded patients. Peripheral blood came from all dose cohorts at three timepoints. This TCR derives from an adult with an advanced solid tumor such as melanoma, head and neck, liver or kidney cancer. The specimen was CD4+ or CD8+ T cells sorted from blood, collected in a trial of the OX40 agonist ivuxolimab. The chain recombines TRBV28 with TRBJ2-7; TRBD1 agrees at 9 bases. CDR3 amino acids: CASSTWDRVSEQYF. Written as DNA, the CDR3 is TGTGCCAGCAGTACCTGGGACAGGGTGAGCGAGCAGTACTTC.